The text below deals with one T cell receptor (beta chain). The data derive from a study of OX40 agonist ivuxolimab in advanced cancers. It was autoimmune disease history or systemic immunosuppression that excluded patients. Sampling times: baseline, cycle 4 day 1, cycle 7 day 1. Sequencing was performed with immunoSEQ multiplex PCR; in TCRdb, only in-frame clones are kept and a portion is missing. The sample carries tens of thousands of clones, roughly nine tenths recorded once. Germline V gives CDR1 SGHNT, CDR2 YYREEE (reference sequence). This CDR3 comprises 16 residues. Trimming removed 5 bases from V and 0 bases from J, with 15 bases in between.

Sequencing was performed on CD4+ or CD8+ T cells sorted from blood, taken in a trial of the OX40 agonist ivuxolimab. V gene TRBV5-4 combines with J gene TRBJ1-3; D may be TRBD1 (6 bases). The sequence was obtained from an adult with an advanced solid tumor such as melanoma, head and neck, liver or kidney cancer. CDR3 amino acids: CASSPGTGLSGNTIYF. Written as DNA, the CDR3 is TGTGCCAGCAGTCCCGGAACAGGGCTCTCTGGAAACACCATATATTTT.